These 4 T cell receptor beta chains were all obtained from the same sample, sequenced in a study of blood T cell repertoires in COVID-19. Method: immunoSEQ multiplex PCR; TCRdb's copy keeps in-frame clones and lacks some. The sample carries 250,000 or so clones, over 65% recorded once. Sequences were obtained from peripheral blood. The receptors originated from a woman older than 75 with acute or convalescent COVID-19.

The rearrangement links TRBV10-3 to TRBJ1-6; no firm D call. The CDR3 is 13 amino acids. Between the trimmed V and J ends, which lost 0 bases and 14 bases, there was a span of 11 bases. CDR1 and CDR2 (germline): ENHRY, SYGVKD. The CDR3 spells CAISESLGSTLHF. In nucleotides, the CDR3 is TGTGCCATCAGTGAGTCGTTAGGGAGTACCCTCCACTTT.

The chain recombines TRBV5-1 with TRBJ2-3; 7 bases match TRBD2. CDR3 length: 17 residues. Trimming at V came to 4 bases and at J to 1 base, leaving 12 bases not matched to a gene. Germline CDR1 SGHRS, CDR2 YFSETQ. The CDR3 DNA reads TGCGCCAGCAGCCGATACTCCTATGCGGGGGGCACAGATACGCAGTATTTT. Protein sequence: CASSRYSYAGGTDTQYF.

The chain has TRBV6-5 and TRBJ2-7; 11 bases line up with TRBD1. Per the germline V gene, CDR1 is MNHEY and CDR2 is SVGAGI. J gave up 4 bases and V 6 bases, and 5 bases lay outside the gene matches. This CDR3 is built from 14 residues. The CDR3 protein is CASSRTGGGYEQYF. CDR3 sequence (DNA): TGTGCCAGCAGCCGGACAGGGGGCGGGTACGAGCAGTACTTC.

The CDR3 reads CASSADPGTEAFF. The CDR3 DNA follows: TGTGCCAGCAGCGCCGATCCGGGCACTGAAGCTTTCTTT. The V call is TRBV3-1 (or the pseudogene TRBV3-2), the J call TRBJ1-1; D remains ambiguous. Trimming shortened V by 5 bases and J by 4 bases, and 11 bases separated the two germline ends. CDR1 and CDR2 from the germline V gene are LGHDT and YNNKEL (reference sequence). The CDR3 length is 13 residues.